This TCR beta chain appears in the sequencing data of a study of CXCR3-negative and CXCR3-positive naive CD8 T cells (dated by TCRdb to between 2019 and 2020). Regarding the research as a whole: About 150 million TRB reads were obtained in total, roughly 1.5 +/- 0.3 million reads per library. Diversity and physicochemical repertoire analyses were performed on around 10 donors pooled from two independent experiments. For the TRBV-TRBJ cluster analysis, the naive subsets came from about five donors, while the memory cells came from 3 donors.

To note about this clonotype: There is no known antigen for this receptor.

The paper's findings and limits, for the study overall: Both naive subsets had comparably high repertoire diversity, while memory CD8+ T cells had much lower repertoire diversity. Because surface CD5, which has been linked to self-reactivity in mice, was comparable between naive subsets, TCR interaction strength was also inferred from TRB CDR3 physicochemical properties. Because CXCR3 expression was partially decreased after cryopreservation, freshly isolated PBMCs were used for most assays. Within the same donor, TRBV-TRBJ usage looked similar between naive CXCR3-negative and CXCR3-positive cells, but memory cells had distinct patterns. Compared with CXCR3-negative naive cells, CXCR3-positive naive cells had TRB CDR3s with higher hydrophobicity (lower Kidera factor 4), lower energy, and higher strength and volume indices.

This sample was sequenced with a NextSeq 550. The Human TCR Profiling Kit (MiLaboratory) was used to prepare UMI-labeled 5' RACE TRB cDNA libraries. The full amount of extracted RNA was used for cDNA synthesis, and the full amount of resulting cDNA was used for PCR amplification. Libraries were prepared in parallel using an identical number of PCR cycles. The original pipeline was this. With a requirement of at least two reads per UMI, MIGEC and MiXCR extracted about 52,000 +/- 9,100 unique UMI-labeled TRB cDNA molecules per library. Each library averaged roughly 36,000 +/- 9,600 functional in-frame TRB CDR3 nucleotide clonotypes without stop codons. After each sample was downsampled to 5000 UMI-labeled TRB molecules, VDJtools was used to calculate diversity metrics such as normalized Shannon-Wiener and Chao1. For the central five CDR3 residues, VDJtools calculated physicochemical properties weighted by clonotype size, namely interaction energy, strength, volume and Kidera factor 4. Through TCRdb reprocessing, the reads give one entry per CDR3 protein sequence; DNA is omitted. The V and J calls here are based on TCRdb, not the publication. In this sample's table one finds some 150,000 distinct CDR3 sequences. The ten largest clonotypes hold over 0.35% of the sample.

For every CD8+ T cell subset, around 300,000 cells were flow-sorted straight into RLT lysis buffer, and each subset was sorted in triplicate. Naive CD8+ T cells were defined stringently as CD45RO-CCR7+CD27+CD95- to exclude memory contaminants. Standard density gradient centrifugation was used to isolate peripheral blood mononuclear cells from buffy coats. Naive CXCR3-negative and CXCR3-positive CD8+ T cells were flow-sorted on a FACSAria III. An RNeasy Mini Kit was used to extract total RNA from the sorted cells. This sequence was found in a human donor in good health. Some clones in this sample may be carry-over from other donors' samples. Sequenced sample: naive CXCR3+ CD8+ T cells from blood. Taken with the paper, the label for cell subset or site translates to: CD45RO-CCR7+CD27+CD95- naive CD8+ T cells expressing CXCR3 (TNR3+).

The CDR3 region has the sequence CASSISSGANVLTF. The sequence links TRBV19 to TRBJ2-6. Inclusive of the bounding cysteine and phenylalanine, the CDR3 is 14 residues long. No coding sequence is recorded. Based on the germline V gene (reference sequence), the CDR1 and CDR2 sequences are LNHDA and SQIVND.